Here is one T cell receptor (beta chain) with its context. Its cognate antigen is unknown. This sample stems from a study of cytomegalovirus exposure and HLA in healthy donors. Broader study findings: Rare TCR sequences dominated, though some public TCRs recurred in many donors.

The PCR employed 60 Vbeta primers together with 13 Jbeta primers. Assay used: immunoSEQ multiplex PCR; TCRdb lists only in-frame clones, some missing. The table lists over 150,000 clones, roughly 70% of them singletons. Germline V lookup: CDR1 KGHSH, CDR2 LQKENI. CDR3 length: 13 residues. V was trimmed by 0 bases and J by 5 bases, leaving 8 bases between them. The chain has TRBV18 and TRBJ2-7, with D possibly being TRBD2 (6 bases). The sequencing input was PBMCs. The clonotype comes from a woman aged 25-40 years in good health and CMV-seronegative. CDR3 bases: TGTGCCAGCTCACCACCGGGAGGTAACGAGCAGTACTTC. Protein: CASSPPGGNEQYF.